This T cell receptor beta chain was profiled in a study of CD8+ T cells in alopecia areata. Findings of the study overall: While patients received tofacitinib, many expanded lesional clones remained present in scalp and blood.

Treatment specified: oral pan-JAK inhibitor, 5-10 mg twice daily. Peripheral blood, together with lesional scalp punch biopsies, was collected from alopecia areata patients. It was from PBMCs that CD4+ and CD8+ T cells were sorted. Investigators isolated RNA and reverse transcribed it into cDNA to act as the sequencing template. Measured with immunoSEQ multiplex PCR; TCRdb has only the in-frame clones, and not every one. The sample shows more than 85,000 clones, 61% of them seen only once. CDR3 length: 16 residues. V was shortened by 5 bases and J by 0 bases, with 16 bases between the two germline ends. CDR1 is SGHTA, CDR2 FQGTGA, per germline. Points on this clone: Its antigen is currently unknown.

The chain uses TRBV7-3 and TRBJ1-1, with D tentatively TRBD1 (6 bases). The sequencing used CD8+ T cells sorted from blood, collected at week 4, from a patient treated with tofacitinib. This TCR was sampled from a human donor with alopecia areata. The DNA for the CDR3 is TGTGCCAGCAGCCTCATGACAGGTCCCATGAACACTGAAGCTTTCTTT. Translating it yields CASSLMTGPMNTEAFF.